Presented here are 17 T cell receptor beta chains from one specimen sequenced in a study of T cell clones after liver transplantation. Libraries were prepared by immunoSEQ multiplex PCR; TCRdb keeps only in-frame clonotypes and omits some of them. The sample includes roughly 51,000 clones, roughly 74% of them seen just once. The sample was CD4+ T cells from blood, taken around 54 months after liver transplant. These receptors were collected from a human patient who received a liver transplant. Some T cells may be provided by the graft donor.

The chain recombines TRBV4-1 with TRBJ1-4; TRBD1 matches at 7 bases. The V gene's germline CDR1 is MGHRA and CDR2 YSYEKL. The CDR3 consists of 16 residues. The V and J ends lost 0 bases and 7 bases, in that order; junction bases with no gene match: 8. Here the CDR3 reads CASSQDLGRGSEKLFF. For the CDR3, the DNA is TGCGCCAGCAGCCAAGATCTCGGCAGGGGGAGTGAAAAACTGTTTTTT.

The rearrangement joins TRBV6-5 to TRBJ2-7; 8 bases agree with TRBD1. Germline assignment: CDR1 MNHEY and CDR2 SVGAGI. The V and J ends lost 10 bases and 3 bases, in that order; junction bases with no gene match: 11. The length of the CDR3 is 14 residues. The CDR3 here is CATNPPGQGYEQYF. The CDR3 DNA sequence: TGTGCCACCAACCCTCCCGGACAGGGCTACGAGCAGTACTTC.

The chain combines TRBV10-2 with TRBJ2-5; the D gene is possibly TRBD2 (6 bases). Trimming took 4 bases from V and 5 from J, leaving 11 bases between them. CDR1 WSHSY and CDR2 SAAADI come from the germline V gene. This CDR3 spans 13 amino acids. CDR3 sequence reads: CASSGLAGETQYF. DNA of the CDR3: TGCGCCAGCAGTGGACTCGCGGGGGAGACCCAGTACTTC.

This chain uses TRBV7-9 with TRBJ1-2; D might be TRBD1 (6 bases). V was clipped by 2 bases and J by 2 bases, with 21 bases between them. From germline, CDR1 is SEHNR and CDR2 FQNEAQ (reference sequence). The CDR3 contains 18 residues. The CDR3, as DNA: TGTGCCAGCAGCTTATTAAAGGCCCGGGGGCGGGCCAACTATGGCTACACCTTC. Residues: CASSLLKARGRANYGYTF.

DNA of the CDR3: TGTGCCAGCAGCTTCAACGACAGGGGGACAGATACGCAGTATTTT. This translates into CASSFNDRGTDTQYF. The J gene is TRBJ2-3, the V gene TRBV11-1; 9 nucleotides line up with TRBD1. V was pared by 3 bases and J by 3 bases, with 4 bases of the junction left unmatched. The germline gives CDR1 SGHAT, CDR2 FQDESV (reference sequence). The CDR3 covers 15 residues.

This chain links TRBV6-6 with TRBJ2-1; 11 bases are shared with TRBD2. Germline loops: CDR1 MNHNY, CDR2 SVGAGI (reference sequence). V was pared by 4 bases and J by 8 bases, with 7 bases of the junction left unmatched. The CDR3 length is 15 residues. The CDR3 protein is CASSLLAGGRDEQFF. CDR3 in DNA: TGTGCCAGCAGTTTGTTAGCGGGGGGGCGGGATGAGCAGTTCTTC.

The gene calls are TRBV6-1 and TRBJ2-5; 11 nucleotides line up with TRBD2. The CDR3 extends over 15 amino acids. The V and J ends lost 5 bases and 3 bases, in that order; junction bases with no gene match: 5. CDR1 is MNHNS and CDR2 is SASEGT in the germline V gene. Here the CDR3 DNA reads TGTGCCAGCAGTCGACTAGCGGGACTGAAAGAGACCCAGTACTTC. It yields the protein CASSRLAGLKETQYF.

The chain couples TRBV9 to TRBJ2-3; D unresolved. Germline values: CDR1 SGDLS, CDR2 YYNGEE. The germline V and J ends were trimmed by 4 bases and 0 bases, with 12 bases remaining between them. The CDR3 covers 15 residues. This chain's CDR3 is CASSPTTVSTDTQYF. The CDR3 DNA sequence: TGTGCCAGCAGCCCAACGACTGTTAGCACAGATACGCAGTATTTT.

The genes are TRBV7-8 and TRBJ1-1; no clear D. Germline CDR1 and CDR2: SGHVS and FQNEAQ. The CDR3 totals 15 residues. Trimming stripped 1 base from V and 1 base from J, with 10 bases between. The CDR3 bases are TGTGCCAGCAGCTTAGTAGCCCAGGAGAACACTGAAGCTTTCTTT. Translation gives CASSLVAQENTEAFF.

The chain carries TRBV7-3 and TRBJ2-5; 9 bases are shared with TRBD2. The CDR3 consists of 14 residues. Germline trimming cut 2 bases from V and 5 bases from J; bases unmatched to any gene: 3. Germline V lookup: CDR1 SGHTA, CDR2 FQGTGA. The CDR3 nucleotides read TGTGCCAGCAGCTTAGCGGGGGGGCCGGAGACCCAGTACTTC. Residues: CASSLAGGPETQYF.

The J gene is TRBJ1-5, the V gene TRBV7-9; D gene unclear. This CDR3 comprises 14 residues. Trimming left V 4 bases short and J 7 bases short, with 14 bases between. Germline CDR1 and CDR2: SEHNR and FQNEAQ (reference sequence). The CDR3 region has the DNA TGTGCCAGCAGCTCCGGGCTATCTGGGCAGCCCCAGCATTTT. This translates into CASSSGLSGQPQHF. The whole variable domain, filled in from reference TRBV7-9 and TRBJ1-5, reads DTGVSQNPRHKITKRGQNVTFRCDPISEHNRLYWYRQTLGQGPEFLTYFQNEAQLEKSRLLSDRFSAERPKGSFSTLEIQRTEQGDSAMYLCASSSGLSGQPQHFGDGTRLSIL.

The chain joins TRBV10-3 to TRBJ2-5, with 9 bases identical to TRBD1. The CDR3 extends over 13 amino acids. The germline gives CDR1 ENHRY, CDR2 SYGVKD. J lost 7 bases, V lost 2 bases, and 2 bases had no gene match. The CDR3 protein is CAISEGQGWTQYF. CDR3 DNA: TGTGCCATCAGTGAGGGACAGGGGTGGACCCAGTACTTC.

The rearrangement joins TRBV10-3 to TRBJ2-7; D may be TRBD1 (5 bases). The germline gives CDR1 ENHRY, CDR2 SYGVKD. V lost 3 bases to trimming and J lost 2 bases, with 17 bases between them. CDR3 length: 16 amino acids. The CDR3 DNA reads TGTGCCATCAGTGACTCCTTTAACCAGGGAACCTACGAGCAGTACTTC. This translates into CAISDSFNQGTYEQYF.

The chain joins TRBV7-3 to TRBJ1-5, with TRBD1 identical over 7 bases. Germline trimming cut 4 bases from V and 9 bases from J; bases unmatched to any gene: 6. The CDR3 sequence is 13 residues long. Germline CDR1 and CDR2: SGHTA and FQGTGA. The CDR3 DNA follows: TGTGCCAGCAGCTCCAACCCAGGGGGGCCCCAGCATTTT. The encoded protein is CASSSNPGGPQHF.

V is TRBV7-3 and J is TRBJ2-2; D is undetermined. Germline V CDR1 and CDR2: SGHTA, FQGTGA. Deletions cut 1 base from V and 3 bases from J, with 6 bases between. This CDR3 spans 14 amino acids. CDR3 nucleotide sequence: TGTGCCAGCAGCTTAAGGCAGTACACCGGGGAGCTGTTTTTT. Translated: CASSLRQYTGELFF.

A single count supports this clone. The rearrangement links TRBV7-3 to TRBJ2-5; D is perhaps TRBD1 or TRBD2 (5 bases each). CDR1 and CDR2 from the germline V gene are SGHTA and FQGTGA. The CDR3 contains 13 residues. The V and J ends lost 5 bases and 2 bases respectively, with 9 bases between them. The CDR3 sequence is CASSPGAQETQYF. The CDR3 DNA follows: TGTGCCAGCAGCCCCGGGGCTCAAGAGACCCAGTACTTC.

This chain joins TRBV27 and TRBJ1-1; the D is unclear. The V gene's germline CDR1 is MNHEY and CDR2 SMNVEV (reference sequence). This CDR3 is built from 14 residues. V was shortened by 5 bases and J by 5 bases, with 15 bases between the two germline ends. The DNA of the CDR3 is TGTGCCAGCAGTCCACGTGTCGGCGGGACTGAAGCTTTCTTT. It specifies CASSPRVGGTEAFF.